The 17 T cell receptor beta chains given below trace back to one sample, sequenced in a study of chemoradiotherapy in HPV16-positive cancers. TCRdb's table, derived via immunoSEQ multiplex PCR, lists solely in-frame clones and lacks some. Of about 15,000 clones in the sample, about 92% were seen once. Source: tumor tissue, taken from a patient who underwent chemoradiotherapy. The source is a human donor with HPV-associated anogenital cancer.

The V call is TRBV19, the J call TRBJ1-5, with D possibly TRBD1 on 6 matching bases. Trimming took off 8 bases at V and 1 base at J, with 15 bases between the two ends. CDR1 is LNHDA, CDR2 SQIVND, per germline (reference sequence). The CDR3 is made up of 15 amino acids. In DNA, the CDR3 is TGTGCCAGTTCATGGGGGGCTGGAAGCAATCAGCCCCAGCATTTT. Residues: CASSWGAGSNQPQHF.

The chain recombines TRBV7-9 with TRBJ2-1; 10 bases map to TRBD2. V gave up 3 bases and J gave up 6 bases; unmatched junction bases: 5. CDR3 length: 15 residues. CDR1 is SEHNR and CDR2 is FQNEAQ in the germline V gene (reference sequence). CDR3 sequence: CASSFPSGSGNEQFF. The CDR3 DNA reads TGTGCCAGCAGCTTCCCTAGCGGGAGTGGCAATGAGCAGTTCTTC.

This chain connects TRBV7-2 to TRBJ1-2; no clear D gene. V lost 8 bases to trimming and J lost 5 bases, with 21 bases between them. Per germline, CDR1 SGHTA and CDR2 FQGNSA. The CDR3 has 15 amino acids. DNA of the CDR3: TGTGCCAGCGCCCCGCAGTGGCTCTGGCTATATGGCTACACCTTC. This codes for CASAPQWLWLYGYTF.

The chain combines TRBV7-6 with TRBJ1-1; 8 positions agree with TRBD1. With V trimmed by 1 base and J by 5 bases, 3 bases remained unmatched. Germline V gene sequence: CDR1 SGHVS, CDR2 FNYEAQ. The CDR3 has 14 residues. The CDR3 nucleotides are TGTGCCAGCAGCTTAGGCCACAGGGGGACTGAAGCTTTCTTT. Its protein is CASSLGHRGTEAFF.

A few counts support this clone. The rearrangement joins TRBV6-1 to TRBJ2-5; weak D call: TRBD2 (6 bases). V was cut by 0 bases and J by 3 bases, with 8 bases left in between. The CDR3 is 14 residues long. Germline CDR1 and CDR2: MNHNS and SASEGT. The chain's CDR3 is CASSEALAKETQYF. CDR3 nucleotide sequence: TGTGCCAGCAGTGAAGCGCTAGCGAAAGAGACCCAGTACTTC.

The J gene is TRBJ1-5, the V gene TRBV19, with 12 bases matching TRBD1. The V gene end was trimmed by 5 bases and the J gene end by 1 base; junction bases not matched to a gene: 9. Germline values: CDR1 LNHDA, CDR2 SQIVND (reference sequence). The CDR3 contains 18 residues. DNA of the CDR3: TGTGCCAGTAGTTCCGGGACAGGGGGCGATGAGAGCAATCAGCCCCAGCATTTT. Translated: CASSSGTGGDESNQPQHF.

This chain joins TRBV12-5 and TRBJ2-5; 8 bases are a match to TRBD1. Germline V gives CDR1 LGHNT, CDR2 FRNRAP. CDR3 size: 16 residues. After removal of 2 bases from V and 3 bases from J, the junction contained 8 bases not matched to a gene. The CDR3 spells CASGLSSSTGEETQYF. CDR3 bases: TGTGCTAGTGGTTTGTCCTCCTCGACAGGGGAAGAGACCCAGTACTTC.

This clone appeared a few times. CDR3 DNA: TGTGCCAGCAGCCTAAGAGGGAATTTTAATGAAAAACTGTTTTTT. Its translation is CASSLRGNFNEKLFF. This rearrangement joins TRBV11-2 to TRBJ1-4; D is ambiguous. V was clipped by 5 bases and J by 4 bases, with 14 bases between them. This CDR3 contains 15 residues. The germline V gene has CDR1 SGHAT and CDR2 FQNNGV.

The chain is built from TRBV27 and TRBJ2-7; 8 bases match TRBD2. The CDR3 totals 13 residues. Looked up from germline, CDR1 is MNHEY and CDR2 is SMNVEV (reference sequence). The V segment lost 3 bases and the J segment 5 bases; nucleotides outside the gene matches: 3. The CDR3 nucleotides read TGTGCCAGCAGTTTGGCGGGAGGAAACGAGCAGTACTTC. The encoded protein is CASSLAGGNEQYF.

This clone was seen once. The rearrangement joins TRBV2 to TRBJ2-7, with 7 bases that match TRBD1. The J segment lost 4 bases and the V segment lost 2 bases, leaving 8 bases of the junction unmatched. Looked up from germline, CDR1 is SNHLY and CDR2 is FYNNEI. The CDR3 runs 15 residues. The CDR3 DNA reads TGTGCCAGCAGTGAACCGGCAGGGGGTGGATACGAGCAGTACTTC. Amino acid sequence: CASSEPAGGGYEQYF.

The CDR3 is CASSLAQGKKTEQFF. CDR3 DNA sequence: TGTGCCAGCAGCTTAGCACAGGGTAAAAAAACTGAGCAGTTCTTC. The chain combines TRBV7-9 with TRBJ2-1, with D possibly TRBD1 on 6 matching bases. The V end lost 0 bases, the J end lost 9 bases, and 15 bases lay between the germline ends. The germline CDR1 and CDR2 sequences are SEHNR and FQNEAQ (reference sequence). This CDR3 has 15 amino acids. Full variable domain (rest looked up from reference TRBV7-9 and TRBJ2-1): DTGVSQNPRHKITKRGQNVTFRCDPISEHNRLYWYRQTLGQGPEFLTYFQNEAQLEKSRLLSDRFSAERPKGSFSTLEIQRTEQGDSAMYLCASSLAQGKKTEQFFGPGTRLTVL.

V gene TRBV5-5 combines with J gene TRBJ2-5; no reliable D call. V was shortened by 1 base and J by 0 bases, with 7 bases between the two germline ends. CDR3 length: 14 residues. CDR1 and CDR2 (germline): SGHKS, YYEKEE (reference sequence). The CDR3 region has the DNA TGTGCCAGCAGCTTGCAGACACACCAAGAGACCCAGTACTTC. This gives the protein CASSLQTHQETQYF.

The gene calls are TRBV30 and TRBJ2-3; no reliable D call. The CDR3 covers 11 residues. Germline CDR1 reads GTSNPN; CDR2 reads SVGIG (reference sequence). V lost 5 bases, J lost 6 bases, and 9 bases lay in between. The CDR3 DNA sequence: TGTGCCTGGGAACTCGAGGATACGCAGTATTTT. It is translated as CAWELEDTQYF.

The V gene is TRBV6-6, the J gene TRBJ2-1, with 7 positions matching TRBD1. Germline V gives CDR1 MNHNY, CDR2 SVGAGI (reference sequence). The CDR3 totals 13 residues. With V trimmed by 4 bases and J by 9 bases, 6 bases remained unmatched. The CDR3 sequence: CASSWTGSSEQFF. As DNA, the CDR3 is TGTGCCAGCAGTTGGACAGGTTCGAGTGAGCAGTTCTTC.

The V gene is TRBV11-3, the J gene TRBJ2-1; 10 nucleotides agree with TRBD2. CDR3 size: 16 residues. J gave up 4 bases and V 4 bases, and 7 bases lay outside the gene matches. Looked up from germline, CDR1 is SGHNT and CDR2 is YENEEA. The CDR3 DNA sequence: TGTGCCAGCAGCTCTCGAGGACTAGCGGAATACAATGAGCAGTTCTTC. It specifies CASSSRGLAEYNEQFF.

DNA of the CDR3: TGTGCCAGCAGCGGTAGCAGCCTAGCGGGAGTGTCTTTGTGGAATGAGCAGTTCTTC. This translates into CASSGSSLAGVSLWNEQFF. J is TRBJ2-1 and V is TRBV9; 10 bases are a match to TRBD2. This CDR3 has 19 residues. Germline V gives CDR1 SGDLS, CDR2 YYNGEE. J gave up 7 bases and V 3 bases, and 19 bases lay outside the gene matches.

This clone is a singleton in its sample. V usage is TRBV27 and J usage is TRBJ2-1; either TRBD1 or TRBD2 may fit D (5 bases each). The V end was cut by 2 bases, the J end by 0 bases, with 8 bases between. This CDR3 has 15 amino acids. Per germline, CDR1 MNHEY and CDR2 SMNVEV (reference sequence). CDR3 protein: CASSLDGTSYNEQFF. In nucleotides, the CDR3 is TGTGCCAGCAGTTTAGATGGGACCTCCTACAATGAGCAGTTCTTC.